A selection of T cell receptor beta chains follows, all from one sample in a study of beta chain features in type 1 diabetes. Sequenced by immunoSEQ multiplex PCR; TCRdb stores in-frame clones only, minus some. The sample yields roughly 250,000 clones, about 10% seen once. Sample: naive CD4+ T cells from blood. These receptors came from a woman younger than 30 in good health. The CDR3 runs from the conserved cysteine through the conserved F or W. Each record gives: J gene, D gene, V gene, clone size, CDR3 protein, CDR3 DNA. The D gene is left open where the match is weak. Some rows mark clone size as missing; the rest say once, few, many or name a class of expanded clone.

TRBJ2-7 . TRBV7-9 few CASSRGSPGNEQYF TGTGCCAGCAGCCGGGGGTCTCCTGGTAACGAGCAGTACTTC
TRBJ1-2 . TRBV13 . CASSSLDNLDYGYTF TGTGCCAGCAGCTCCCTGGACAACCTGGACTATGGCTACACCTTC
TRBJ1-5 TRBD1 TRBV18 few CASCPGTGDQPQHF TGTGCCAGCTGCCCCGGGACAGGGGACCAGCCCCAGCATTTT
TRBJ2-3 . TRBV2 . CASRIRLVGDTQYF TGTGCCAGCAGGATCCGGTTAGTCGGAGATACGCAGTATTTT
TRBJ2-3 TRBD1 TRBV27 . CASSQGAGGTDTQYF TGTGCCAGCAGTCAGGGGGCTGGAGGCACAGATACGCAGTATTTT
TRBJ1-1 TRBD1 TRBV19 . CASSKPGGTEAFF TGTGCCAGTAGTAAGCCAGGGGGAACTGAAGCTTTCTTT
TRBJ1-2 . TRBV11-2 . CASSDLTVTLGYGYTF TGTGCCAGCAGCGACCTAACAGTTACCCTCGGCTATGGCTACACCTTC
TRBJ2-2 TRBD1 TRBV7-3 few CASSLDRANTGELFF TGTGCCAGCAGCTTAGACAGGGCGAACACCGGGGAGCTGTTTTTT
TRBJ2-3 . TRBV6-5 . CASSEYPGADTQYF TGTGCCAGCAGTGAGTATCCGGGTGCAGATACGCAGTATTTT
TRBJ2-3 TRBD1 TRBV15 . CATSRDRGTGGADTQYF TGTGCCACCAGCAGAGATCGGGGGACAGGGGGAGCAGATACGCAGTATTTT
TRBJ2-5 . TRBV27 . CASSPSKETQYF TGTGCCAGCAGTCCTTCTAAAGAGACCCAGTACTTC
TRBJ2-3 TRBD1 TRBV25-1 few CASTGDPDTQYF TGTGCCAGTACAGGGGACCCAGATACGCAGTATTTT
TRBJ2-5 TRBD2 TRBV10-3 few CATLKGLAETQYF TGTGCCACCCTAAAGGGACTAGCGGAGACCCAGTACTTC
TRBJ1-6 . TRBV19 . CASTPGQPNSPLHF TGTGCCAGTACCCCTGGACAACCTAATTCACCCCTCCACTTT
TRBJ1-2 . TRBV2 few CASSNTGGYTF TGTGCCAGCAGCAATACCGGGGGCTACACCTTC
TRBJ2-7 . TRBV5-4 few CASRDSLSSYEQYF TGTGCCAGCCGGGACTCGCTGAGCTCCTACGAGCAGTACTTC
TRBJ1-5 TRBD1 TRBV7-9 . CASSSTGGSNSNQPQHF TGTGCCAGCAGCTCGACAGGGGGTAGTAATAGCAATCAGCCCCAGCATTTT
TRBJ2-7 . TRBV9 . CASSVEDEEGIYEQYF TGTGCCAGCAGCGTAGAGGATGAGGAGGGTATCTACGAGCAGTACTTC
TRBJ1-2 TRBD1 TRBV19 . CASSTRWGQSNYGYTF TGTGCCAGTAGTACCAGGTGGGGACAGAGTAACTATGGCTACACCTTC
TRBJ1-5 . TRBV7-9 few CASSRDMYGDNQPQHF TGTGCCAGCAGCAGGGACATGTACGGGGACAATCAGCCCCAGCATTTT
TRBJ1-5 . TRBV19 few CASSTSAPQVAQPQHF TGTGCCAGTAGTACCTCAGCCCCACAGGTTGCACAGCCCCAGCATTTT
TRBJ1-1 TRBD1 TRBV19 . CASSWGQGKNTEAFF TGTGCCAGTAGCTGGGGACAGGGGAAGAACACTGAAGCTTTCTTT
TRBJ1-5 TRBD1 TRBV25-1 few CASSEYPEDRGLEQPQHF TGTGCCAGCAGTGAATACCCAGAGGACAGGGGGCTGGAACAGCCCCAGCATTTT
TRBJ1-2 . TRBV6-1 . CASSVPGGPYGYTF TGTGCCAGCAGTGTTCCCGGGGGTCCGTATGGCTACACCTTC
TRBJ1-2 . TRBV5-6 . CASSLQFSNYGYTF TGTGCCAGCAGCCTGCAGTTTTCTAACTATGGCTACACCTTC
TRBJ2-7 . TRBV9 . CASSVVGGEPSYEQYF TGTGCCAGCAGCGTAGTAGGAGGGGAACCCTCCTACGAGCAGTACTTC
TRBJ2-3 TRBD1 TRBV9 few CASSGRTGYGADTQYF TGTGCCAGCAGCGGACGGACAGGGTACGGAGCAGATACGCAGTATTTT
TRBJ2-5 TRBD1 TRBV5-4 few CASSLGTGGETQYF TGTGCCAGCAGCTTGGGGACAGGGGGCGAGACCCAGTACTTC
TRBJ2-3 TRBD2 TRBV6-5 . CASSYGGGSTDTQYF TGTGCCAGCAGTTACGGCGGGGGGAGCACAGATACGCAGTATTTT
TRBJ1-5 TRBD1 TRBV5-1 few CASSPGQGASAGNQPQHF TGCGCCAGCAGCCCGGGACAGGGGGCGTCCGCTGGCAATCAGCCCCAGCATTTT
TRBJ1-1 TRBD1 TRBV4-1 . CASGTGNTEAFF TGCGCCAGCGGGACAGGAAACACTGAAGCTTTCTTT
TRBJ2-1 . TRBV6-6 few CASSPPGSRYNEQFF TGTGCCAGCAGTCCCCCGGGTAGCCGGTACAATGAGCAGTTCTTC
TRBJ2-1 TRBD2 TRBV7-2 many CASSLGREGLKNEQFF TGTGCCAGCAGCTTAGGTCGGGAGGGCCTAAAGAATGAGCAGTTCTTC
TRBJ1-2 . TRBV2 . CASSAGTLSNYGYTF TGTGCCAGCAGTGCCGGGACATTGTCTAACTATGGCTACACCTTC
TRBJ2-2 . TRBV12-5 few CASGVGGTGELFF TGTGCTAGTGGGGTAGGAGGGACCGGGGAGCTGTTTTTT
TRBJ1-4 . TRBV5-1 few CASRFGFDEKLFF TGCGCCAGCAGATTCGGGTTCGACGAAAAACTGTTTTTT
TRBJ2-1 TRBD1 TRBV28 few CASSTGGQSSYNEQFF TGTGCCAGCAGTACAGGGGGCCAGAGCTCCTACAATGAGCAGTTCTTC
TRBJ2-7 . TRBV9 . CASSVELAEPYEQYF TGTGCCAGCAGCGTGGAATTAGCGGAACCCTACGAGCAGTACTTC
TRBJ1-2 . TRBV5-1 few CASSLGPTYGYTF TGCGCCAGCAGCTTGGGTCCTACCTATGGCTACACCTTC
TRBJ2-5 TRBD1 TRBV18 few CASSPTGDGETQYF TGTGCCAGCTCACCAACAGGGGATGGGGAGACCCAGTACTTC
TRBJ1-4 TRBD1 TRBV7-9 few CASSRGQGYEKLFF TGTGCCAGCAGCCGGGGACAGGGTTATGAGAAACTGTTTTTT
TRBJ1-2 . TRBV25-1 few CASSVQATYGYTF TGTGCCAGCAGTGTCCAGGCTACCTATGGCTACACCTTC
TRBJ2-7 TRBD2 TRBV11-2 few CASSLRRAGGIYEQYF TGTGCCAGCAGCTTACGTCGAGCGGGGGGCATCTACGAGCAGTACTTC
TRBJ2-7 TRBD1 TRBV5-4 few CASSSPTGSYEQYF TGTGCCAGCAGCTCGCCGACAGGGTCATACGAGCAGTACTTC
TRBJ2-5 . TRBV5-1 few CASSLSAGRGETQYF TGCGCCAGCAGCTTGTCTGCGGGTCGAGGAGAGACCCAGTACTTC
TRBJ1-1 . TRBV20-1 . CSAGGNTEAFF TGCAGTGCAGGGGGGAACACTGAAGCTTTCTTT
TRBJ2-3 . TRBV5-4 . CASSLEAGIRMGPDTQYF TGTGCCAGCAGCTTGGAGGCAGGGATAAGGATGGGCCCAGATACGCAGTATTTT